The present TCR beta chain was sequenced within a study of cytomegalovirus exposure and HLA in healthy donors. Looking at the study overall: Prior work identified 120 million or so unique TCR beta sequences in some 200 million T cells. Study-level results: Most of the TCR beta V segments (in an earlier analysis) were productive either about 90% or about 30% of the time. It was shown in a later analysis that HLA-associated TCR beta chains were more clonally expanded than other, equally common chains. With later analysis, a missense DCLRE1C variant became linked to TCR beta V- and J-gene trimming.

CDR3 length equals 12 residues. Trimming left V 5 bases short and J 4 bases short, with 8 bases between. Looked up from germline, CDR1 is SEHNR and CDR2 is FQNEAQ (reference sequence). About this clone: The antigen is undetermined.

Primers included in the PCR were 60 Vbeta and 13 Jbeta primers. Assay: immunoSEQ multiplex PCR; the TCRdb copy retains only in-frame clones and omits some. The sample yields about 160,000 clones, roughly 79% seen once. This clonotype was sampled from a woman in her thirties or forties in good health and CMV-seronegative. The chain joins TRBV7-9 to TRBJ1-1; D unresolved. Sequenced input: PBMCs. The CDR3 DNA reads TGTGCCAGCAGCGCTGTGAGCACTGAAGCTTTCTTT. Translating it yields CASSAVSTEAFF.